The clone carrying this TCR beta chain has only a few counts. This CDR3 is 17 amino acids long. The assay was immunoSEQ multiplex PCR, and TCRdb's table has in-frame clones only and misses some. This sample has 650,000 to 750,000 clones; about 78% occur once, and the top ten carry approximately 1.8%. These data are taken from a study of shared clonotypes between healthy human individuals. The TCR comes from a woman younger than 45 in good health. The chain combines TRBV1 with TRBJ2-2; the table's D call, TRBD2, was not checked against the DNA. TRBV1 represents a pseudogene. Sequencing used memory CD4+ T cells sorted from blood. Subset of the sample: CD45RA-negative fraction. CDR3 sequence (DNA): TGCACCAGCAGCCAAGATGTTAGCGGGAGCAAAGGCGGGGAGCTGTTTTTT. It is translated as CTSSQDVSGSKGGELFF.